This TCR beta chain appears in the sequencing data of a study of OX40 agonist ivuxolimab in advanced cancers. Broadly, across the study: Ivuxolimab was a fully human IgG2 agonistic monoclonal antibody targeting the costimulatory receptor OX40 (CD134). Intravenous ivuxolimab was administered to patients every 2 weeks at six dose levels: 0.01, 0.1, 0.3, 1.5, 3 and 10 mg/kg. A male proportion of 82.7% and a mean age of around 60 years, ranging from 23 to 79, were recorded for the dose-escalation cohort. Peripheral TCRbeta sequencing aimed to test whether ivuxolimab altered TCR sequence diversity and caused clonal T-cell expansion. Patients were allowed to have had prior anti-PD-1, anti-PD-L1 or anti-CTLA-4 therapy, and around 40% of the dose-escalation patients had previously received checkpoint inhibitors. Partial responses occurred in three dose-escalation patients, of whom one had hepatocellular carcinoma and two had cutaneous melanoma. The paper covers the monotherapy dose-escalation part of the phase I ivuxolimab trial, which included N ≈ 54 patients. Of the 50 to 55 patients in dose escalation, about 20 had hepatocellular carcinoma, approximately 15 had melanoma, 9 had renal cell carcinoma and 9 had head and neck cancer.

Patients with autoimmune disease history or receiving systemic immunosuppression were excluded from the trial. In every dose cohort, peripheral blood was drawn for TCR sequencing at baseline, cycle 4 day 1, and cycle 7 day 1. Samples were obtained from an open-label, multicenter, first-in-human phase I dose-escalation trial of ivuxolimab. Adults with locally advanced or metastatic melanoma, renal cell, hepatocellular, or head and neck squamous cell carcinoma were enrolled in the trial. Before TCR sequencing, CD4+ and CD8+ T cells were separately sorted from peripheral blood. Paper-wide results and their limitations: At doses from 0.1 to 3.0 mg/kg, clonal expansion was seen in both CD4+ and CD8+ blood T cells between baseline and week 6. After ivuxolimab, more expanded clones were found on average in CD8+ T cells than in CD4+ T cells. The antigen specificity of the clonally expanded peripheral T cells was not determined. In the 0.1-3.0 mg/kg groups, partial responders had among the lowest normalized peripheral clonal expansion, particularly in CD8+ T cells. Low levels of normalized T-cell clonal expansion were also seen in some patients who did not respond.

Genomic DNA was extracted from sorted cells for sequencing of the TCRbeta CDR3 region. TCRbeta CDR3 regions were sequenced using the immunoSEQ Assay. TCRdb obtained this table from immuneACCESS and retained in-frame rearrangements with V and J assigned. These tables miss some clones; where compared with another copy, unresolved V genes account for less than half of the shortfall, and the remainder is unexplained. In all, the sample holds fewer than 35,000 clones, and roughly four fifths of those were seen once. The ten largest make up 15% to 20% of the sample. This clone was detected only once. Its antigen is still unknown. Base qualities are not provided; no much larger clone lies one nucleotide away. V is reduced by 4 bases and J by 3 bases, leaving a spacing of 12 bases between them. From the germline V gene, CDR1 is MDHEN and CDR2 is SYDVKM. The CDR3 numbers 15 residues from cysteine through phenylalanine. Of all the DNA, just the CDR3 is kept, 45 bases in frame from base 1.

This receptor was obtained from an adult with an advanced solid tumor such as melanoma, head and neck, liver or kidney cancer. Sequencing was performed on CD4+ or CD8+ T cells sorted from blood, taken in a trial of the OX40 agonist ivuxolimab. The chain was built from TRBV28 and TRBJ2-2, with TRBD2 tentatively as D gene (6 bases match). The nucleotide sequence is TGTGCCAGCAGTTCGGGGGTATTCGACACCGGGGAGCTGTTTTTT. Its protein is CASSSGVFDTGELFF.